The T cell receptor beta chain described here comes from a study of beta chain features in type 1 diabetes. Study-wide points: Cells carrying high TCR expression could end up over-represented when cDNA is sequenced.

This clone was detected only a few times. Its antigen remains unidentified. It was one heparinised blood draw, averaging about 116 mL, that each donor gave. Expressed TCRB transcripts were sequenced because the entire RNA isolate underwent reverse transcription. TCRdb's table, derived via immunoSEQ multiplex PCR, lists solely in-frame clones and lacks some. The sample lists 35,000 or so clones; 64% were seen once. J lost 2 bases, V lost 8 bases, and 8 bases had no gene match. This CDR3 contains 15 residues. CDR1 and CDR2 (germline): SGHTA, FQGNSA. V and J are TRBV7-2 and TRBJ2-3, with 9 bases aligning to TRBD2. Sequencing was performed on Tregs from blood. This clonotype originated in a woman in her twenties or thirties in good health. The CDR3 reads CASASAGGPTDTQYF. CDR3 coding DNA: TGTGCCAGCGCCTCAGCGGGAGGTCCCACAGATACGCAGTATTTT.